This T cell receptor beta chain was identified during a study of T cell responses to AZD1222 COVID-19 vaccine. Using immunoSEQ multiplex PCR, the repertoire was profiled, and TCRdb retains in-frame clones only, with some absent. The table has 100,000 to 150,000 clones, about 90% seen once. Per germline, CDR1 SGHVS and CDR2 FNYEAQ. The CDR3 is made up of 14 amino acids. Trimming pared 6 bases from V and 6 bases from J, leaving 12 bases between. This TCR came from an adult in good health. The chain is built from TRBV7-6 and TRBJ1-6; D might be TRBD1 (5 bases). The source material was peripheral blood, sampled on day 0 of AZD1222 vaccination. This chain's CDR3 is CASSSWDFNSPLHF. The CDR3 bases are TGTGCCAGCAGTTCGTGGGACTTTAATTCACCCCTCCACTTT.